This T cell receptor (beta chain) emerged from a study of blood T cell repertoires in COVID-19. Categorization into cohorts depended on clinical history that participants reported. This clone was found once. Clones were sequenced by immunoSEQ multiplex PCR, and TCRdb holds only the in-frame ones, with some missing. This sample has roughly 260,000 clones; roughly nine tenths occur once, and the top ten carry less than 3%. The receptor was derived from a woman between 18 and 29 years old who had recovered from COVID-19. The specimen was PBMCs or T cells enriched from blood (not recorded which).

CDR3 region: CASSYGSNEQFF. The DNA for the CDR3 is TGTGCCAGCAGTTACGGGAGCAATGAGCAGTTCTTC. The gene calls are TRBV6-2 or TRBV6-3 and TRBJ2-1; D possibly corresponds to TRBD2 (5 bases). Germline lookup yields CDR1 MNHEY and CDR2 SVGEGT. The V and J ends lost 2 bases and 6 bases respectively, with 5 bases between them. CDR3 size: 12 residues.